This T cell receptor (beta chain) came from a study of blood T cell repertoires in COVID-19. Study-level background: Whether acute or convalescent, the COVID-19 samples came from the United States, Italy and Spain. PBMCs, B-cell-depleted T cells, or T cells were the source of the cDNA or gDNA that made up the material.

The germline V and J ends were trimmed by 0 bases and 6 bases, with 13 bases remaining between them. Germline CDR1 is SGDLS and CDR2 is YYNGEE. The CDR3 runs 15 residues. Clones were sequenced by immunoSEQ multiplex PCR, and TCRdb holds only the in-frame ones, with some missing. The sample consists of 400,000 or so clones, 70% to 90% of them appearing once. V gene TRBV9 combines with J gene TRBJ2-1, with D perhaps TRBD1 (5 bases). Material for sequencing was PBMCs or T cells enriched from blood (not recorded which). The clonotype originates from a woman in her thirties or forties with acute COVID-19. CDR3 sequence: CASSVEVGPGNEQFF. Written as DNA, the CDR3 is TGTGCCAGCAGCGTAGAGGTGGGGCCAGGCAATGAGCAGTTCTTC.